The clone carrying this TCR beta chain occurred many times. Every patient was untreated before thyroid surgery. From the PCR reads, TCRdb re-called clones with MiXCR. The data contain about 22,000 clones, 20% to 25% of them singletons. This sample was included in a study of metastatic and nonmetastatic thyroid tumors. V lost 2 bases and J lost 6, with 13 bases in between. CDR3 length: 15 amino acids. In germline, CDR1 is MDHEN, CDR2 SYDVKM. The sequence was obtained from a male donor with papillary thyroid cancer or a benign thyroid nodule (not recorded which). Some clones in this sample may be carry-over from other donors' samples. The material sequenced was blood. The V call is TRBV28, the J call TRBJ2-2; maybe TRBD2 (5 bases). CDR3 loop: CASSLGRRAAGELFF. The CDR3 DNA reads TGTGCCAGCAGTTTAGGGAGACGGGCGGCCGGGGAGCTGTTTTTT.